This TCR beta chain comes out of a study of OX40 agonist ivuxolimab in advanced cancers. Study findings and constraints: Specificity for antigen went undetermined in the expanded peripheral T cells.

About this clone: Its antigen remains unknown.

Between the trimmed V and J ends, which lost 4 bases and 4 bases, there was a span of 21 bases. CDR1 and CDR2 (germline): SGDLS, YYNGEE. CDR3 length: 16 residues. Some clones are missing from TCRdb's copy, which holds only in-frame ones; the method was immunoSEQ multiplex PCR. The sample includes more than 45,000 clones, more than 70% of them seen just once. Sample: CD4+ or CD8+ T cells sorted from blood, taken in a trial of the OX40 agonist ivuxolimab. This chain uses TRBV9 with TRBJ2-7, with D perhaps matching TRBD1 (6 bases). The receptor was derived from an adult with an advanced solid tumor such as melanoma, head and neck, liver or kidney cancer. The CDR3 coding sequence is TGTGCCAGCAGCCCTTTTATTACAGGGTCAGGGTACGAGCAGTACTTC. Protein sequence: CASSPFITGSGYEQYF.